What follows are 7 T cell receptor beta chains derived from one specimen sequenced in a study of shared T cell receptors in the human thymus. Produced via immunoSEQ multiplex PCR; TCRdb's table is partial and in-frame only. The sample lists roughly 700,000 clones, 88% seen once, with approximately 0.01% in the top ten. This same sample was also taken into another study, of human thymus T cells.

Specimen: thymocytes. The receptors come from a boy in the first two years of life with a congenital heart defect.

This chain links TRBV15 with TRBJ2-3; D might be TRBD1 (5 bases). Trimming took 5 bases from V and 4 from J, leaving 19 bases between them. Germline V lookup: CDR1 LNHNV, CDR2 YYDKDF (reference sequence). The CDR3 has 16 residues. The CDR3, as DNA: TGTGCCACCAGCTCAATGGGGCGTCCCAAGGCAGATACGCAGTATTTT. It translates to CATSSMGRPKADTQYF.

The chain uses TRBV7-9 and TRBJ2-2; no clear D. Germline-derived CDR1 and CDR2 are SEHNR and FQNEAQ (reference sequence). Trimming removed 1 base at V and 1 base at J, with 7 bases between. This CDR3 spans 15 amino acids. The CDR3 sequence is CASSLGSKNTGELFF. For the CDR3, the DNA is TGTGCCAGCAGCTTAGGGTCTAAGAACACCGGGGAGCTGTTTTTT.

The chain is built from TRBV5-1 and TRBJ2-2; the D gene is possibly TRBD2 (7 bases). The germline V gene has CDR1 SGHRS and CDR2 YFSETQ. The CDR3 has 16 amino acids. With 0 bases removed from V and 0 bases from J, the gap between germline ends came to 9 bases. The chain's CDR3 is CASSLAGGTNTGELFF. The CDR3 bases are TGCGCCAGCAGCTTGGCGGGGGGCACGAACACCGGGGAGCTGTTTTTT.

CDR3 loop: CASSQGSRLAEVPHEQYF. The CDR3, as DNA: TGTGCCAGCAGCCAAGGGTCTCGACTAGCGGAGGTCCCCCACGAGCAGTACTTC. The chain recombines TRBV4-2 with TRBJ2-7, with 9 positions matching TRBD2. This CDR3 is built from 18 residues. CDR1 and CDR2 (germline): LGHNA, YNFKEQ. V trimming: 1 base; J trimming: 5 bases; junction bases outside the gene matches: 15.

The chain employs TRBV6-1 and TRBJ2-3, with TRBD1 identical over 9 bases. The germline V gene encodes CDR1 MNHNS and CDR2 SASEGT. The trim removed 9 bases at V and 1 base at J, leaving 2 bases unmatched. This CDR3 has 13 residues. CDR3 nucleotide sequence: TGTGCCAGTAGGGACAGGGGCACAGATACGCAGTATTTT. Residues: CASRDRGTDTQYF.

The chain uses TRBV19 and TRBJ2-7, with D possibly matching TRBD1 (5 bases). This CDR3 is 13 amino acids long. Germline CDR1 reads LNHDA; CDR2 reads SQIVND (reference sequence). Trimming left V 7 bases short and J 0 bases short, with 10 bases between. CDR3 in amino acids: CASIARDSYEQYF. CDR3 sequence (DNA): TGTGCCAGTATTGCCAGGGACTCCTACGAGCAGTACTTC.

The gene calls are TRBV7-2 and TRBJ2-5, with 11 bases that match TRBD2. Germline V gene lookup returns CDR1 SGHTA and CDR2 FQGNSA. V shed 2 bases, J shed 1 base, and the junction held 3 bases outside the gene matches. CDR3 length: 16 residues. The DNA for the CDR3 is TGTGCCAGCAGCTTATCGACTAGCGGGATCCAAGAGACCCAGTACTTC. Translating it yields CASSLSTSGIQETQYF.